Shown below are 27 T cell receptor beta chains from a single sample sequenced in a study of cytotoxic CD8 clonotypes in ibrutinib-treated CLL. Data came from immunoSEQ multiplex PCR; TCRdb stores just in-frame clones and leaves some out. The repertoire holds roughly 63,000 clones, approximately 57% seen once, with roughly 14% in the top ten. The material sequenced was PBMCs, taken after 12 months of ibrutinib treatment. The source is a human donor with chronic lymphocytic leukemia.

This clone occurred a few times. J is TRBJ1-5 and V is TRBV5-6; D call uncertain. CDR1 is SGHDT, CDR2 YYEEEE, per germline. The CDR3 sequence is 14 residues long. V was clipped by 4 bases and J by 4 bases, with 12 bases between them. Here the CDR3 reads CASSPGPHNQPQHF. CDR3 bases: TGTGCCAGCAGCCCTGGACCTCATAATCAGCCCCAGCATTTT.

The CDR3 coding sequence is TGTGCCAGCAGCCCGGACTGGCAGCCCCAGCATTTT. It specifies CASSPDWQPQHF. The chain carries TRBV7-8 and TRBJ1-5; D is undetermined. The CDR3 sequence is 12 residues long. Germline values: CDR1 SGHVS, CDR2 FQNEAQ. V lost 5 bases and J 7 bases, leaving 9 bases between the germline ends.

The V call is TRBV19, the J call TRBJ1-1, with 8 positions matching TRBD1. The CDR3 length is 15 residues. Trimming took 2 bases from V and 1 from J; bases not matched to a gene: 3. From germline, CDR1 is LNHDA and CDR2 SQIVND (reference sequence). CDR3: CASSIPGGWNTEAFF. DNA for the CDR3: TGTGCCAGTAGTATACCAGGGGGCTGGAACACTGAAGCTTTCTTT.

The chain recombines TRBV10-1 with TRBJ2-7; 7 bases line up with TRBD1. V shed 4 bases and J 2 bases; nucleotides not matched to a gene: 5. CDR3 length equals 14 residues. Germline V gene lookup returns CDR1 WNHNN and CDR2 SYGVQD (reference sequence). The CDR3: CASSGQGSPYEQYV. The DNA for the CDR3 is TGCGCCAGCAGTGGACAGGGATCGCCCTACGAGCAGTACGTC.

This clone was counted many times. CDR3 loop: CASSLWVAARAGELFF. The CDR3, as DNA: TGTGCCAGCAGCTTGTGGGTAGCCGCTCGCGCCGGGGAGCTGTTTTTT. The J gene is TRBJ2-2, the V gene TRBV5-4; D gene uncertain. The germline V and J ends were trimmed by 1 base and 6 bases, with 16 bases remaining between them. From germline, CDR1 is SGHNT and CDR2 YYREEE (reference sequence). The length of the CDR3 is 16 residues.

CDR3 in amino acids: CANGERFF. DNA of the CDR3: TGTGCCAATGGGGAAAGGTTCTTC. The chain couples TRBV7-9 to TRBJ2-1; unclear D gene. Germline values: CDR1 SEHNR, CDR2 FQNEAQ (reference sequence). The CDR3 has 8 amino acids. V lost 10 bases to trimming and J lost 15 bases, with 10 bases between them.

The J gene is TRBJ1-2, the V gene TRBV5-1, with D unclear. The germline CDR1 and CDR2 sequences are SGHRS and YFSETQ. V gave up 1 base and J gave up 7 bases, with 11 bases separating them. The CDR3 runs 13 residues. The CDR3, as DNA: TGCGCCAGCAGCTTGTCGGGGTGGGTTGGCTACACCTTC. Encoded protein: CASSLSGWVGYTF.

The rearrangement joins TRBV28 to TRBJ1-2, with D unresolved. The CDR3 has 13 amino acids. Trimming pared 7 bases from V and 3 bases from J, leaving 12 bases between. The germline V gene has CDR1 MDHEN and CDR2 SYDVKM. The CDR3 reads CASTTGVDYGYTF. The CDR3 DNA sequence: TGTGCCAGCACCACCGGAGTGGACTATGGCTACACCTTC.

This clone has only a few counts. The chain links TRBV28 to TRBJ2-3; D is possibly TRBD1 or TRBD2 (5 bases each). V was clipped by 6 bases and J by 0 bases, with 16 bases between them. CDR3 length equals 16 residues. CDR1 MDHEN and CDR2 SYDVKM come from the germline V gene. DNA for the CDR3: TGTGCCAGCAGGACTCGGTACGGGGCTAGCACAGATACGCAGTATTTT. It is translated as CASRTRYGASTDTQYF.

The rearrangement joins TRBV2 to TRBJ2-1; tentatively, D is TRBD1 or TRBD2 (6 bases each). The CDR3 is made up of 16 amino acids. The V and J ends lost 2 bases and 4 bases respectively, with 15 bases between them. Per germline, CDR1 SNHLY and CDR2 FYNNEI. The CDR3 is CASSENPWGAYNEQFF. In DNA form, the CDR3 reads TGTGCCAGCAGTGAAAATCCATGGGGGGCGTACAATGAGCAGTTCTTC.

This clone was observed once. This sequence joins TRBV5-1 and TRBJ2-1; D tentatively fits TRBD1 or TRBD2 (7 bases each). With 0 bases removed from V and 9 bases from J, the gap between germline ends came to 13 bases. The CDR3 is 14 residues long. CDR1 is SGHRS, CDR2 YFSETQ, per germline. The CDR3 loop is CASSLEQGTIEQFF. In DNA form, the CDR3 reads TGCGCCAGCAGCTTGGAACAGGGGACTATTGAGCAGTTCTTC.

This sequence joins TRBV9 and TRBJ1-2; D not certain. V gave up 4 bases and J gave up 7 bases, with 14 bases separating them. The germline V gene has CDR1 SGDLS and CDR2 YYNGEE. The CDR3 covers 13 residues. CDR3 nucleotides: TGTGCCAGCAGCCCCGGACGGGTCAGTGGCTACACCTTC. This sequence encodes CASSPGRVSGYTF.

This chain links TRBV15 with TRBJ2-4, with 11 bases identical to TRBD2. V shed 3 bases, J shed 10 bases, and the junction held 2 bases outside the gene matches. CDR3 length: 13 amino acids. Per the germline V gene, CDR1 is LNHNV and CDR2 is YYDKDF (reference sequence). In DNA form, the CDR3 reads TGTGCCACCAGCAGTTGGACTAGCGGGATTCAGTACTTC. Protein product: CATSSWTSGIQYF.

The rearrangement joins TRBV18 to TRBJ2-5, with unresolved D. V lost 2 bases, J lost 2 bases, and 9 bases lay in between. Germline CDR1 and CDR2: KGHSH and LQKENI. The CDR3 extends over 14 amino acids. The DNA of the CDR3 is TGTGCCAGCTCACCAACTGGGTTTCAAGAGACCCAGTACTTC. It is translated as CASSPTGFQETQYF.

This clone was seen a handful of times. J is TRBJ2-7 and V is TRBV9; unclear D gene. CDR1 and CDR2 (germline): SGDLS, YYNGEE. The CDR3 runs to 15 residues. The V gene lost 0 bases and the J gene lost 0 bases, with 10 bases spanning the gap. CDR3: CASSVAATSSYEQYF. In DNA, the CDR3 is TGTGCCAGCAGCGTAGCGGCAACGAGCTCCTACGAGCAGTACTTC.

The chain is built from TRBV27 and TRBJ1-1, with D perhaps TRBD1 (6 bases). This CDR3 has 14 amino acids. Germline V gene data show CDR1 as MNHEY and CDR2 as SMNVEV (reference sequence). V was shortened by 3 bases and J by 11 bases, with 19 bases between the two germline ends. The CDR3, as DNA: TGTGCCAGCAGTTTTATTGCTGGGGGGGGCGGGGCTTTCTTT. Amino acids: CASSFIAGGGGAFF.

The J gene is TRBJ1-3, the V gene TRBV6-1; D remains unclear. The CDR3 length is 16 residues. Between the trimmed V and J ends, which lost 2 bases and 4 bases, there was a span of 15 bases. CDR1 and CDR2 from the germline V gene are MNHNS and SASEGT. The CDR3 coding sequence is TGTGCCAGCAGTGAATTAAGACAAACAACCGGAAACACCATATATTTT. It specifies CASSELRQTTGNTIYF.

The V call is TRBV2, the J call TRBJ1-3, with a possible D match to TRBD1 (6 bases). CDR1 and CDR2 from the germline V gene are SNHLY and FYNNEI. The CDR3 has 14 residues. V lost 7 bases to trimming and J lost 0 bases, with 10 bases between them. In DNA form, the CDR3 reads TGTGCCAGCAAGGGGGACAACTCTGGAAACACCATATATTTT. Amino acid sequence: CASKGDNSGNTIYF. Combining the CDR3 with reference TRBV2 and TRBJ1-3 gives the whole variable domain EPEVTQTPSHQVTQMGQEVILRCVPISNHLYFYWYRQILGQKVEFLVSFYNNEISEKSEIFDDQFSVERPDGSNFTLKIRSTKLEDSAMYFCASKGDNSGNTIYFGEGSWLTVV.

This sequence joins TRBV6-5 and TRBJ2-1, with no clear D. This CDR3 has 13 residues. The V end was cut by 1 base, the J end by 8 bases, with 9 bases between. Germline V gene sequence: CDR1 MNHEY, CDR2 SVGAGI. CDR3 nucleotide sequence: TGTGCCAGCAGTTACTTTAGGGTTGATGAGCAGTTCTTC. Its protein product is CASSYFRVDEQFF.

The chain is built from TRBV5-1 and TRBJ2-5; TRBD1 agrees at 10 bases. Unmatched junction bases numbered 13, after V lost 0 bases and J lost 2 bases. The CDR3 sequence is 19 residues long. Germline CDR1 SGHRS, CDR2 YFSETQ. The CDR3 region has the DNA TGCGCCAGCAGCTTGGCCTGGGACAGGGGCCTCACGGGGCAAGAGACCCAGTACTTC. Residues: CASSLAWDRGLTGQETQYF.

This chain joins TRBV21-1 and TRBJ2-7; TRBD1 is taken as the D call from the table, unchecked against the DNA. TRBV21-1 is tagged as a pseudogene. The CDR3 has 17 residues. CDR3 amino acids: CASSSGRQGTGCYEQYF. In nucleotides, the CDR3 is TGTGCCAGCAGCTCCGGTAGGCAGGGGACAGGGTGCTACGAGCAGTACTTC.

V and J are TRBV5-6 and TRBJ1-2; TRBD1 matches 10 bases. The CDR3 runs 18 residues. CDR1 and CDR2 from the germline V gene are SGHDT and YYEEEE. Trimming cost V 4 bases and J 6 bases; bases outside gene matches: 18. The CDR3 coding sequence is TGTGCCAGCAGCGCAACCGGGACAGGGGCCTTAGGAACCCATGGCTACACCTTC. It yields the protein CASSATGTGALGTHGYTF.

The CDR3 nucleotides read TGTGCCAGTAGTATAGATCGATCAGGAGGCTACACCTTC. Translation: CASSIDRSGGYTF. This chain joins TRBV19 and TRBJ1-2; the D is unclear. Trimming pared 0 bases from V and 8 bases from J, leaving 10 bases between. This CDR3 has 13 amino acids. Looked up from germline, CDR1 is LNHDA and CDR2 is SQIVND (reference sequence).

This clone was recorded once. The V and J genes are TRBV6-6 and TRBJ1-1, with 9 bases fitting TRBD1. The trim removed 8 bases at V and 0 bases at J, leaving 7 bases unmatched. CDR3 length: 15 amino acids. Germline V gene sequence: CDR1 MNHNY, CDR2 SVGAGI (reference sequence). DNA for the CDR3: TGTGCCAGCCGGGGGGACAGGGCAATGAACACTGAAGCTTTCTTT. Residues: CASRGDRAMNTEAFF.

The table lists this clone with a few counts. The chain combines TRBV5-1 with TRBJ1-2; 8 bases fit TRBD1. This CDR3 region has 16 residues. Looked up from germline, CDR1 is SGHRS and CDR2 is YFSETQ. J gave up 7 bases and V 0 bases, and 11 bases lay outside the gene matches. The CDR3 protein is CASSLEGQALGGGYTF. The CDR3 nucleotides read TGCGCCAGCAGCTTGGAGGGACAGGCCCTGGGAGGTGGCTACACCTTC.

The chain employs TRBV7-8 and TRBJ2-1, with 9 bases that match TRBD2. The germline V gene has CDR1 SGHVS and CDR2 FQNEAQ. The CDR3 length is 13 residues. V trimming: 5 bases; J trimming: 10 bases; junction bases outside the gene matches: 6. CDR3 coding DNA: TGTGCCAGCAGCAAGGGAGCGGGAGGAGAGCAGTTCTTC. Translation: CASSKGAGGEQFF.

The gene calls are TRBV6-6 and TRBJ1-1; TRBD1 might be the D (6 bases). V gave up 7 bases and J gave up 4 bases, with 16 bases separating them. This CDR3 has 14 residues. Germline V gene lookup returns CDR1 MNHNY and CDR2 SVGAGI (reference sequence). DNA of the CDR3: TGTGCCAGCAACGGCCACAGGGAGGGCACTGAAGCTTTCTTT. Amino acid sequence: CASNGHREGTEAFF.